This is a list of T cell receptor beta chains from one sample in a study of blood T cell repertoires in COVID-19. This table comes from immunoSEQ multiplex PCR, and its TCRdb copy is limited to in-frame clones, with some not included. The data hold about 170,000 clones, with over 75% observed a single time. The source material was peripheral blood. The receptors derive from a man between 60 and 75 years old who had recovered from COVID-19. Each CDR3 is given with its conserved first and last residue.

CDR3 protein: CASSPWGGAPGEQYF; V gene: TRBV7-2; J gene: TRBJ2-7
CDR3 protein: CASSYGGLAGTYEQYF; V gene: TRBV6-5; J gene: TRBJ2-7
CDR3 protein: CASSSQFGQGASYGYTF; V gene: TRBV7-2; J gene: TRBJ1-2
CDR3 protein: CARSLGAETPYLYEQYF; V gene: TRBV7-5; J gene: TRBJ2-7
CDR3 protein: CASSRDRDPTF; V gene: TRBV6-5; J gene: TRBJ1-2
CDR3 protein: CASSDLDRGRHEQFF; V gene: TRBV2; J gene: TRBJ2-1
CDR3 protein: CARSQIVKADRGSSYNSPLHF; V gene: TRBV5-3; J gene: TRBJ1-6
CDR3 protein: CASSIPTLTSGVPHNEQFF; V gene: TRBV5-6; J gene: TRBJ2-1
CDR3 protein: CASSRGQGGADTQYF; V gene: TRBV4-1; J gene: TRBJ2-3
CDR3 protein: CASSPKLAGVYNEQFF; V gene: TRBV11-2; J gene: TRBJ2-1
CDR3 protein: CASSDQGLAGTGELFF; V gene: TRBV6-1; J gene: TRBJ2-2
CDR3 protein: CSAKSRNEQFF; V gene: TRBV20-1; J gene: TRBJ2-1
CDR3 protein: CASSQEVRAISSGANVLTF; V gene: TRBV4-3; J gene: TRBJ2-6
CDR3 protein: CASSLIGGSSSGNTIYF; V gene: TRBV7-2; J gene: TRBJ1-3
CDR3 protein: CASSHLLGADSPLHF; V gene: TRBV4-1; J gene: TRBJ1-6
CDR3 protein: CASSLAVAGVGEQYF; V gene: TRBV7-2; J gene: TRBJ2-7
CDR3 protein: CASVGPSGLSSNQPQHF; V gene: TRBV2; J gene: TRBJ1-5
CDR3 protein: CASRPGGGGKNIQYF; V gene: TRBV11-2; J gene: TRBJ2-4
CDR3 protein: CASRTGQGGGREQYF; V gene: TRBV2; J gene: TRBJ2-7
CDR3 protein: CASSPGQGAYNEQFF; V gene: TRBV27; J gene: TRBJ2-1
CDR3 protein: CASSSLGRGQDNEQFF; V gene: TRBV7-9; J gene: TRBJ2-1
CDR3 protein: CASSLDGTNQPQHF; V gene: TRBV7-2; J gene: TRBJ1-5
CDR3 protein: CASSQSLTGAEQFF; V gene: TRBV14; J gene: TRBJ2-1
CDR3 protein: CASSQHDTGMGGYTF; V gene: TRBV3-1/TRBV3-2; J gene: TRBJ1-2
CDR3 protein: CASSLPSGQNEKLFF; V gene: TRBV5-1; J gene: TRBJ1-4
CDR3 protein: CASSHRTSGTGTDTQYF; V gene: TRBV5-1; J gene: TRBJ2-3
CDR3 protein: CASSRQRDQPQHF; V gene: TRBV19; J gene: TRBJ1-5
CDR3 protein: CASRYGGQGPPLHF; V gene: TRBV27; J gene: TRBJ1-6
CDR3 protein: CATSRDLGAGGYTF; V gene: TRBV15; J gene: TRBJ1-2
CDR3 protein: CASSQLSSYEQYF; V gene: TRBV3-1/TRBV3-2; J gene: TRBJ2-7
CDR3 protein: CASSLNGRVQETQYF; V gene: TRBV7-3; J gene: TRBJ2-5
CDR3 protein: CASSLGIGGGEQYF; V gene: TRBV7-8; J gene: TRBJ2-7
CDR3 protein: CASSLGTSGRTGETQYF; V gene: TRBV11-2; J gene: TRBJ2-5
CDR3 protein: CASSQQPLRQGWTYEQYF; V gene: TRBV4-3; J gene: TRBJ2-7
CDR3 protein: CASSSNREGPNTEAFF; V gene: TRBV9; J gene: TRBJ1-1
CDR3 protein: CASSRSDRGLTEAFF; V gene: TRBV6-6; J gene: TRBJ1-1
CDR3 protein: CASKRGGSQNIQYF; V gene: TRBV7-2; J gene: TRBJ2-4
CDR3 protein: CASSLARQGPSYEQYF; V gene: TRBV5-1; J gene: TRBJ2-7
CDR3 protein: CASSEYLEGTGPFLEQFF; V gene: TRBV25-1; J gene: TRBJ2-1
CDR3 protein: CASSQVRNTIYF; V gene: TRBV3-1/TRBV3-2; J gene: TRBJ1-3
CDR3 protein: CASSPLTGSAYGYTF; V gene: TRBV2; J gene: TRBJ1-2
CDR3 protein: CASRLAPGLGETDTQYF; V gene: TRBV12-2; J gene: TRBJ2-3
CDR3 protein: CASSPQGGFPDTQYF; V gene: TRBV5-1; J gene: TRBJ2-3
CDR3 protein: CASIPWAGGHEQFF; V gene: TRBV7-9; J gene: TRBJ2-1
CDR3 protein: CASSGEAGELFF; V gene: TRBV9; J gene: TRBJ2-2
CDR3 protein: CASSSFERGTGEAFF; V gene: TRBV6-6; J gene: TRBJ1-1
CDR3 protein: CASSVLQVSGNTIYF; V gene: TRBV2; J gene: TRBJ1-3
CDR3 protein: CASSEVRGVGYTF; V gene: TRBV2; J gene: TRBJ1-2
CDR3 protein: CASSTTGSGGDEQYF; V gene: TRBV19; J gene: TRBJ2-7
CDR3 protein: CASSLGPGGGIRGNNEQFF; V gene: TRBV7-8; J gene: TRBJ2-1
CDR3 protein: CASSQDGTGGGYTF; V gene: TRBV4-3; J gene: TRBJ1-2
CDR3 protein: CASSPDRGDTEAFF; V gene: TRBV19; J gene: TRBJ1-1
CDR3 protein: CATSDSVQNNEQFF; V gene: TRBV24-1; J gene: TRBJ2-1